This entry lists 15 T cell receptor beta chains sequenced from one sample in a study of T cell repertoires in cytomegalovirus infection. Their antigen targets remain unknown. TCRdb reprocessed the reads via MiXCR and lists one record per CDR3 protein. Of some 50,000 distinct CDR3 sequences in the sample, roughly 22% are singletons; the top ten hold about 90%. The sample was CD8+ T cells from cultured PBMCs, taken from culture after CMV antigen stimulation. These receptors were taken from a human donor in good health (CMV status not recorded). Some clones in this sample may be carry-over from other donors' samples.

The chain has TRBV10-2 and TRBJ2-3; D is unresolved. CDR3 length: 14 residues. V lost 4 bases, J lost 2 bases, and 10 bases lay in between. CDR1 WSHSY and CDR2 SAAADI come from the germline V gene. The CDR3 loop reads CASSAETPTDTQYF. The CDR3 DNA reads TGCGCCAGCAGTGCTGAGACTCCCACAGATACGCAGTATTTT.

The rearrangement uses TRBV7-2 and TRBJ2-7; D could derive from TRBD1 or TRBD2 (5 bases each). V was cut by 5 bases and J by 1 base, with 21 bases left in between. The CDR3 is 17 amino acids. The germline V gene encodes CDR1 SGHTA and CDR2 FQGNSA. The CDR3 DNA is TGTGCCAGCAGCCTAAGTTTCGGGGCGGACTTTTCCTACGAGCAGTACTTC. Protein: CASSLSFGADFSYEQYF.

This clonotype was recorded a few times. In DNA, the CDR3 is TGTGCCACCAGCAGAGATCGAGACGGGGAGCTGTTTTTT. Protein: CATSRDRDGELFF. The rearrangement uses TRBV15 and TRBJ2-2; D gene unclear. Germline values: CDR1 LNHNV, CDR2 YYDKDF (reference sequence). The CDR3 totals 13 residues. The V end was cut by 0 bases, the J end by 7 bases, with 6 bases between.

The genes are TRBV7-2 and TRBJ2-7; D may be TRBD1 (6 bases). The CDR3 has 15 amino acids. Trimming cost V 3 bases and J 0 bases, with 12 bases left between them. Germline CDR1 SGHTA, CDR2 FQGNSA. CDR3 DNA sequence: TGTGCCAGCAGCTTTCAGTGGGACAACTCCTACGAGCAGTACTTC. Translating it yields CASSFQWDNSYEQYF.

V usage is TRBV25-1 and J usage is TRBJ2-7, with D perhaps given as TRBD1 or TRBD2 (5 bases each). This CDR3 is built from 14 residues. V gave up 5 bases and J gave up 3 bases, with 14 bases separating them. Germline CDR1 MGHDK, CDR2 SYGVNS. In nucleotides, the CDR3 is TGTGCCAGCAGTTATGGGGGACGGCTCTACGAGCAGTACTTC. It codes for CASSYGGRLYEQYF.

The gene calls are TRBV4-1 and TRBJ2-2; tentative D call: TRBD1 (5 bases). The V gene's germline CDR1 is MGHRA and CDR2 YSYEKL. The CDR3 sequence is 13 residues long. The V gene lost 0 bases and the J gene lost 8 bases, with 7 bases spanning the gap. CDR3: CASSQDPGGELFF. For the CDR3, the DNA is TGCGCCAGCAGCCAAGACCCAGGGGGGGAGCTGTTTTTT.

V usage is TRBV27 and J usage is TRBJ2-2; tentatively, D is TRBD1 (5 bases). Germline V lookup: CDR1 MNHEY, CDR2 SMNVEV (reference sequence). The CDR3 extends over 16 amino acids. With 4 bases removed from V and 6 bases from J, the gap between germline ends came to 18 bases. CDR3 protein: CASSSPSRVLAGELFF. The CDR3 nucleotides are TGTGCCAGCAGTTCCCCCTCCAGGGTTTTAGCCGGGGAGCTGTTTTTT.

This clonotype was picked up a small number of times. The J gene is TRBJ2-5, the V gene TRBV27; TRBD2 agrees at 7 bases. With V trimmed by 6 bases and J by 0 bases, 10 bases remained unmatched. The CDR3 sequence is 16 residues long. Germline V gene data show CDR1 as MNHEY and CDR2 as SMNVEV (reference sequence). The CDR3 DNA sequence: TGTGCCAGCAGGGATACCGGGAGGAGACACCAAGAGACCCAGTACTTC. It is translated as CASRDTGRRHQETQYF.

This clonotype was seen a few times. V is TRBV12-3 or TRBV12-4 and J is TRBJ2-5; D is ambiguous. V was clipped by 3 bases and J by 2 bases, with 7 bases between them. This CDR3 is 13 amino acids long. For the CDR3, the DNA is TGTGCCAGCAGTTTGGTAGCTCAAGAGACCCAGTACTTC. Its translation: CASSLVAQETQYF.

The genes are TRBV12-3 or TRBV12-4 and TRBJ2-5; TRBD2 matches at 13 bases. The CDR3 has 16 amino acids. V shed 6 bases and J 5 bases; nucleotides not matched to a gene: 9. The CDR3 nucleotides read TGTGCCAGCAGGCCTACTAGCGGGGGGGCCCTGGAGACCCAGTACTTC. Its protein product is CASRPTSGGALETQYF.

This clonotype was found many times. The V and J genes are TRBV4-3 and TRBJ2-1, with D unresolved. The V and J ends lost 0 bases and 8 bases respectively, with 8 bases between them. Germline-derived CDR1 and CDR2 are LGHNA and YSLEER. The CDR3 sequence is 13 residues long. In DNA form, the CDR3 reads TGCGCCAGCAGCCAAGATGGCGGCGATGAGCAGTTCTTC. Translated: CASSQDGGDEQFF.

This clonotype has a handful of counts. V usage is TRBV9 and J usage is TRBJ2-3; D ambiguous. Deletions cut 4 bases from V and 1 base from J, with 7 bases between. The CDR3 spans 13 residues. Germline CDR1 and CDR2: SGDLS and YYNGEE. The CDR3 region is CASSSAGTDTQYF. CDR3 DNA sequence: TGTGCCAGCAGCTCCGCGGGCACAGATACGCAGTATTTT.

The rearrangement links TRBV7-6 to TRBJ2-4, with TRBD1 matching over 8 bases. Germline CDR1 is SGHVS and CDR2 is FNYEAQ. This CDR3 spans 16 amino acids. J was trimmed by 6 bases and V by 5 bases; bases with no gene match: 12. CDR3 in DNA: TGTGCCAGCAGCCCCCGACAGGGGAATTCTTTAAACATTCAGTACTTC. Protein sequence: CASSPRQGNSLNIQYF.

The chain employs TRBV7-3 and TRBJ1-6; D unclear. The germline gives CDR1 SGHTA, CDR2 FQGTGA. The CDR3 runs 13 residues. V was trimmed by 5 bases and J by 7 bases, leaving 9 bases between them. Here the CDR3 DNA reads TGTGCCAGCAGCCCCGGACCCAATTCACCCCTCCACTTT. Translated: CASSPGPNSPLHF.

The CDR3 loop reads CASSFSGTGGRRTEAFF. In DNA form, the CDR3 reads TGTGCCAGCAGTTTCTCCGGGACAGGGGGCCGGCGCACTGAAGCTTTCTTT. This sequence joins TRBV27 and TRBJ1-1; TRBD1 matches 12 bases. CDR3 size: 17 residues. CDR1 is MNHEY, CDR2 SMNVEV, per germline (reference sequence). Trimming took 3 bases from V and 4 from J; bases not matched to a gene: 9.